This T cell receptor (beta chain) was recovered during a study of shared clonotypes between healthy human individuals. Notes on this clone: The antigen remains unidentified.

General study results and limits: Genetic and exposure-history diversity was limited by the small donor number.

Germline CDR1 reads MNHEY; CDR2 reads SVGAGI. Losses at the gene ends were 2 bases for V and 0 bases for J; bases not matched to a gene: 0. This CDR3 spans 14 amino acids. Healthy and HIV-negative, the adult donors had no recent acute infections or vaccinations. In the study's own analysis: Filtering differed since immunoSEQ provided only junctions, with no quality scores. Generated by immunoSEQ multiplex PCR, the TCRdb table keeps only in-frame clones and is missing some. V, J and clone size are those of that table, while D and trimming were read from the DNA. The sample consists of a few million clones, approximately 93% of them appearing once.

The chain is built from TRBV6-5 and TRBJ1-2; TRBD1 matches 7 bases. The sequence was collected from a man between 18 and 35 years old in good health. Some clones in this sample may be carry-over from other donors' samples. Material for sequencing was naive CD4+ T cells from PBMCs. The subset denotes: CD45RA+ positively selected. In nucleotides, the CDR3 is TGTGCCAGCAGTTACGGGACAGCTAACTATGGCTACACCTTC. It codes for CASSYGTANYGYTF.